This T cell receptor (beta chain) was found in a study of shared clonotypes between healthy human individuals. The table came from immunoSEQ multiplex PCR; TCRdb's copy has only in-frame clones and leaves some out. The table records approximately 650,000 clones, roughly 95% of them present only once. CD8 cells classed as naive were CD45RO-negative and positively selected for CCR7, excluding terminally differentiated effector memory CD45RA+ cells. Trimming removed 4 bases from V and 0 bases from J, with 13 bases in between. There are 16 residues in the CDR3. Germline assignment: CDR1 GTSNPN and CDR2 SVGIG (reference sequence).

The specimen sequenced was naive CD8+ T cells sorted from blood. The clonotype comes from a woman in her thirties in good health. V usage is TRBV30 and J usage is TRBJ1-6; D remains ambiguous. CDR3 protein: CAWTWTAPSYNSPLHF. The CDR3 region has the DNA TGTGCCTGGACATGGACGGCCCCCTCCTATAATTCACCCCTCCACTTT.